The rows below give T cell receptor beta chains drawn from one sample of a study of blood T cell repertoires in COVID-19. Libraries were prepared by immunoSEQ multiplex PCR; TCRdb keeps only in-frame clonotypes and omits some of them. The table has 190,000 or so clones, about three quarters seen once. Sequencing used peripheral blood. These receptors originate from a woman older than 75 with active or convalescent COVID-19. The CDR3 runs from the conserved cysteine through the conserved F or W. D genes are given only for firm matches. A row's size may be missing; if present it is once, few, many or a size class.

clone size	V gene	J gene	D gene	CDR3 DNA	CDR3 protein
many	TRBV5-1	TRBJ1-1	.	TGCGCCAGCAGCTTGGGACCCGGGGGGGTGAACACTGAAGCTTTCTTT	CASSLGPGGVNTEAFF
.	TRBV18	TRBJ1-4	TRBD1	TGTGCCAGCTCACGGGACAGGGACGAAAAACTGTTTTTT	CASSRDRDEKLFF
.	TRBV19	TRBJ1-3	.	TGTGCCAGTAGTGGTCTACAGGGAGCTGGAAACACCATATATTTT	CASSGLQGAGNTIYF
.	TRBV15	TRBJ1-2	.	TGTGCCACCAGCAGAGCGGGGAGCTATGGCTACACCTTC	CATSRAGSYGYTF
.	TRBV24-1	TRBJ2-3	.	TGTGCCACCAGTGATTTGCAGGGGCCCACAGATACGCAGTATTTT	CATSDLQGPTDTQYF
.	TRBV3-1/TRBV3-2	TRBJ2-2	TRBD1	TGTGCCAGCAGCCCCCGACAGGGTAGGAACACCGGGGAGCTGTTTTTT	CASSPRQGRNTGELFF
.	TRBV18	TRBJ1-2	.	TGTGCCAGCTCACCAACGTCTGACATCATCTATGGCTACACCTTC	CASSPTSDIIYGYTF
.	TRBV2	TRBJ2-7	.	TGTGCCAGCATTCGGGGGATCTACTCCTACGAGCAGTACTTC	CASIRGIYSYEQYF
.	TRBV5-1	TRBJ2-7	TRBD1	TGCGCCAGCAGCCCTACAGGGGCCGGCGGCTACGAGCAGTACTTC	CASSPTGAGGYEQYF
once	TRBV11-2	TRBJ1-2	TRBD1	TGTGCCAGCAGCAATCTGGACAGGCCGGACTACACCTTC	CASSNLDRPDYTF
.	TRBV6-5	TRBJ1-2	TRBD1	TGTGCCAGCAGTCGCTTCGGGACAGGGAACTATGGCTACACCTTC	CASSRFGTGNYGYTF
.	TRBV10-3	TRBJ2-1	.	TGTGCCATCAGCCCGCGGGGCCAGGATGAGCAGTTCTTC	CAISPRGQDEQFF
.	TRBV11-2	TRBJ2-1	.	TGTGCCAGCAGCAACTGGGGGGGCCCCTCCTACAATGAGCAGTTCTTC	CASSNWGGPSYNEQFF
.	TRBV7-3	TRBJ2-3	.	TGTGCCAGCAGCCCCCACCAAGATCGGGGAAGCACAGATACGCAGTATTTT	CASSPHQDRGSTDTQYF
.	TRBV2	TRBJ2-2	TRBD2	TGTGCCAGCAGGAGGGGACTAGCGGGGGGGACCGGGGAGCTGTTTTTT	CASRRGLAGGTGELFF
few	TRBV14	TRBJ2-3	.	TGTGCCAGCAGCCTGGTGGGGGGGCCTCATACGCAGTATTTT	CASSLVGGPHTQYF
.	TRBV6-5	TRBJ2-7	.	TGTGCCAGCAGTTACTCTAGTAGGCAGGGTCCGTACGAGCAGTACTTC	CASSYSSRQGPYEQYF
.	TRBV12-3/TRBV12-4	TRBJ1-2	.	TGTGCCAGCAGTTTATCGGGGAACTATGGCTACACCTTC	CASSLSGNYGYTF
.	TRBV7-2	TRBJ1-2	.	TGTGCCAGCAGCCCGATGAGCTATGGCTACACCTTC	CASSPMSYGYTF
.	TRBV27	TRBJ2-2	.	TGTGCCAGCAGTCTTCTTAACACCGGGGAGCTGTTTTTT	CASSLLNTGELFF
.	TRBV30	TRBJ2-4	TRBD1	TGTGCCTGGAGTGAGACAGGGACAGCCAAAAACATTCAGTACTTC	CAWSETGTAKNIQYF
.	TRBV2	TRBJ2-1	.	TGTGCCAGCAGTGGCCACGGGGTCTACAATGAGCAGTTCTTC	CASSGHGVYNEQFF
.	TRBV5-1	TRBJ1-2	.	TGCGCCAGCAGCCCTATCTCAGGGGCCCCCTATGGCTACACCTTC	CASSPISGAPYGYTF
.	TRBV3-1/TRBV3-2	TRBJ1-1	TRBD1	TGTGCCAGCAGCCATGGACAGGGTTTGAACACTGAAGCTTTCTTT	CASSHGQGLNTEAFF
.	TRBV4-1	TRBJ2-5	TRBD2	TGCGCCAGCAGCCAAGATGGTCGGGGGGGCTCGGAGACCCAGTACTTC	CASSQDGRGGSETQYF
.	TRBV28	TRBJ2-7	.	TGTGCCAGCAGACGCCGGGACTACGAGCAGTACTTC	CASRRRDYEQYF
.	TRBV11-3	TRBJ2-7	.	TGTGCCAGCAGCCCCACTGGGGGGTCTTGGTACTTC	CASSPTGGSWYF
.	TRBV3-1/TRBV3-2	TRBJ2-7	.	TGTGCCAGCAGCCAAGCGAGCGAGCAGTACTTC	CASSQASEQYF
once	TRBV4-2	TRBJ2-1	.	TGTGCCAGCAGCCAAGGAAAGGGGTTTGTGGAGTTCTTC	CASSQGKGFVEFF
once	TRBV5-1	TRBJ1-1	TRBD1	TGCGCCAGCAGCCTGACAGGGGGCGACACTGAAGCTTTCTTT	CASSLTGGDTEAFF
.	TRBV14	TRBJ1-2	.	TGTGCCAGCAGCCAAGTTTCTTATACAGCAACCTACACCTTC	CASSQVSYTATYTF
.	TRBV5-1	TRBJ1-4	TRBD1	TGCGCCAGCAGCCCCTTCCATACGGGACAGGGGGCGGGCGAAAAACTGTTTTTT	CASSPFHTGQGAGEKLFF
.	TRBV4-3	TRBJ2-7	TRBD1	TGCGCCAGCAGCCAAGAAGACAGGGCCGCCTACGAGCAGTACTTC	CASSQEDRAAYEQYF
few	TRBV14	TRBJ2-3	TRBD2	TGTGCCAGCAGCCAAGTCCCGGGGGGAACCACAGATACGCAGTATTTT	CASSQVPGGTTDTQYF
few	TRBV5-4	TRBJ1-1	TRBD1	TGTGCCAGCACACAACAGGGGGTGAACACTGAAGCTTTCTTT	CASTQQGVNTEAFF
once	TRBV4-3	TRBJ2-1	.	TGCGCCAGCAGCCAAGTACAGGGAAGAGGTAGCAATGAGCAGTTCTTC	CASSQVQGRGSNEQFF
few	TRBV10-2	TRBJ1-5	.	TGCGCCAGCAGTGTCGGGGGGGGAAGCAATCAGCCCCAGCATTTT	CASSVGGGSNQPQHF
.	TRBV9	TRBJ1-2	.	TGTGCCAGCAGCGCGAGACTGCAAGCTAACTATGGCTACACCTTC	CASSARLQANYGYTF
.	TRBV4-2	TRBJ2-1	.	TGTGCCAGCAGCCAAGATTCCGGGATAGGAGGTGAGCAGTTCTTC	CASSQDSGIGGEQFF
.	TRBV4-2	TRBJ1-2	TRBD1	TGTGCCAGCAGCCCGACAGGACAGGGGGCGACTAACTATGGCTACACCTTC	CASSPTGQGATNYGYTF
few	TRBV18	TRBJ1-2	.	TGTGCCAGCTCACCACGTCAGGGGAGCTATGGCTACACCTTC	CASSPRQGSYGYTF
.	TRBV11-2	TRBJ2-5	.	TGTGCCAGCAGCCTGCAAGAGACCCAGTACTTC	CASSLQETQYF
.	TRBV19	TRBJ1-1	.	TGTGCCAGTAGTACCGGGGGGAACTTCGGAGAAGCTTTCTTT	CASSTGGNFGEAFF
.	TRBV10-3	TRBJ1-6	.	TGTGCCATCAGTGAGTCGCCGACAGGCCGTAATTCACCCCTCCACTTT	CAISESPTGRNSPLHF
few	TRBV18	TRBJ1-1	.	TGTGCCAGCTCCCTCAGGGTGGACACTGAAGCTTTCTTT	CASSLRVDTEAFF
.	TRBV12-3/TRBV12-4	TRBJ1-6	.	TGTGCCAGCAGTCCCTTGCAGTCACCCCTCCACTTT	CASSPLQSPLHF
.	TRBV4-1	TRBJ2-7	TRBD2	TGCGCCAGCAGCGAAGCGGGGGGGCCAAGCTACGAGCAGTACTTC	CASSEAGGPSYEQYF
.	TRBV5-6	TRBJ1-5	TRBD1	TGTGCCAGCAGCTTGGCCGGGACAGGCGGTAGTCAGCCCCAGCATTTT	CASSLAGTGGSQPQHF
.	TRBV7-9	TRBJ2-7	.	TGTGCCAGCAGCTCACCCCTCGCTACCTACGAGCAGTACTTC	CASSSPLATYEQYF
.	TRBV28	TRBJ2-7	TRBD1	TGTGCCAGCAGTCTAGACAGGGTCCACGAGCAGTACTTC	CASSLDRVHEQYF
.	TRBV29-1	TRBJ2-7	.	TGCAGCGTTGAAGGGGGCAAGCAAGGGCAGTACTTC	CSVEGGKQGQYF
.	TRBV11-2	TRBJ2-7	.	TGTGCCAGCAGCTTTATGAGGGTGGGCGAGCAGTACTTC	CASSFMRVGEQYF
.	TRBV29-1	TRBJ2-2	.	TGCAGCGTTGTCAGGGTTAACACCGGGGAGCTGTTTTTT	CSVVRVNTGELFF
.	TRBV27	TRBJ1-2	.	TGTGCCAGCAGTTTCGGCGGCTACCGTGGCTACACCTTC	CASSFGGYRGYTF
.	TRBV28	TRBJ2-7	TRBD2	TGTGCCAGCAGTAAAGGGTCTAGCGGATACGAGCAGTACTTC	CASSKGSSGYEQYF
.	TRBV28	TRBJ1-2	.	TGTGCCAGCAGCCCTACTACTAACTATGGCTACACCTTC	CASSPTTNYGYTF
many	TRBV19	TRBJ2-2	TRBD2	TGTGCCAGTAGTATAGATCTATCGGCTAGCGGGATACACACCGGGGAGCTGTTTTTT	CASSIDLSASGIHTGELFF